The source of this TCR beta chain is a study of control samples from healthy donors and cancer patients. This CDR3 is built from 17 residues. The trim removed 2 bases at V and 3 bases at J, leaving 10 bases unmatched. CDR1 and CDR2 from the germline V gene are SGHTS and YDEGEE. Generated by immunoSEQ multiplex PCR, the TCRdb table keeps only in-frame clones and is missing some. The sample consists of 160,000 or so clones, about 94% of them appearing once. V is TRBV5-8 and J is TRBJ1-5; 8 positions match TRBD1. This TCR derives from a man in his 60s with colorectal cancer. The sample taken for sequencing was PBMCs. The CDR3 is CASSLEPGTGFNQPQHF. The CDR3 nucleotides are TGTGCCAGCAGCTTAGAGCCCGGGACAGGATTCAATCAGCCCCAGCATTTT.